The rows below give T cell receptor beta chains drawn from one sample of a study of blood T cell repertoires in COVID-19. Clones were sequenced by immunoSEQ multiplex PCR, and TCRdb holds only the in-frame ones, with some missing. The sample contains a few hundred thousand clones, more than 70% of which appear only once. Sequenced input: peripheral blood. Receptors originate from a man aged 18 to 30 who had recovered from COVID-19. Each CDR3 is given with its conserved first and last residue. Each record gives: J gene, V gene, clone size, D gene, CDR3 DNA, CDR3 protein. The D gene is left open where the match is weak. Where a row states a size, it is once, few, many or the class of an expanded clone; other rows omit it.

j_gene: TRBJ1-1; v_gene: TRBV6-5; abundance: -; d_gene: -; CDR3nt: TGTGCCAGCAGTTACAGCGCAGGGGAAGCTTTCTTT; CDR3aa: CASSYSAGEAFF
j_gene: TRBJ2-1; v_gene: TRBV3-1/TRBV3-2; abundance: -; d_gene: -; CDR3nt: TGTGCCAGCAGCCAGGACGCGGGACGGGGGCAGTTCTTC; CDR3aa: CASSQDAGRGQFF
j_gene: TRBJ2-3; v_gene: TRBV19; abundance: few; d_gene: TRBD2; CDR3nt: TGTGCCAGTAGTACTAGCGGGGCTAGCACAGATACGCAGTATTTT; CDR3aa: CASSTSGASTDTQYF
j_gene: TRBJ2-7; v_gene: TRBV11-2; abundance: -; d_gene: TRBD2; CDR3nt: TGTGCCAGCAGCCCCCCGGGACTACCTTCCTACGAGCAGTACTTC; CDR3aa: CASSPPGLPSYEQYF
j_gene: TRBJ1-1; v_gene: TRBV11-3; abundance: few; d_gene: -; CDR3nt: TGTGCCAGCAGGGGATTCAGGGACACTGAAGCTTTCTTT; CDR3aa: CASRGFRDTEAFF
j_gene: TRBJ2-7; v_gene: TRBV18; abundance: -; d_gene: TRBD1; CDR3nt: TGTGCCAGCTCACGCCAGGGACAGAGCTCCTACGAGCAGTACTTC; CDR3aa: CASSRQGQSSYEQYF
j_gene: TRBJ1-1; v_gene: TRBV4-1; abundance: -; d_gene: -; CDR3nt: TGCGCCAGCAGCCAAGAATCGAGGGGGGGCTCAGAAGCTTTCTTT; CDR3aa: CASSQESRGGSEAFF
j_gene: TRBJ2-7; v_gene: TRBV7-9; abundance: few; d_gene: TRBD2; CDR3nt: TGTGCCAGCAGCTCGGGCGGGAGTTCCTACGAGCAGTACTTC; CDR3aa: CASSSGGSSYEQYF
j_gene: TRBJ2-2; v_gene: TRBV27; abundance: -; d_gene: TRBD2; CDR3nt: TGTGCCAGCTTCCGACTAGCGGGTAACACCGGGGAGCTGTTTTTT; CDR3aa: CASFRLAGNTGELFF
j_gene: TRBJ2-3; v_gene: TRBV5-1; abundance: -; d_gene: TRBD2; CDR3nt: TGCGCCAGCAGCCTGGAGTCACTAGCGGTCACAGATACGCAGTATTTT; CDR3aa: CASSLESLAVTDTQYF
j_gene: TRBJ1-1; v_gene: TRBV7-2; abundance: -; d_gene: TRBD1; CDR3nt: TGTGCCAGCAGCTTTCAGCCAGGGGGCACTGAAGCTTTCTTT; CDR3aa: CASSFQPGGTEAFF
j_gene: TRBJ2-1; v_gene: TRBV5-4; abundance: -; d_gene: -; CDR3nt: TGTGCCAGCAGCTCTGGGGGGGCGGGCAATGAGCAGTTCTTC; CDR3aa: CASSSGGAGNEQFF
j_gene: TRBJ2-7; v_gene: TRBV4-1; abundance: -; d_gene: TRBD1; CDR3nt: TGCGCCAGCAGCCAGGGACAGAACTACGAGCAGTATTTC; CDR3aa: CASSQGQNYEQYF
j_gene: TRBJ1-1; v_gene: TRBV28; abundance: -; d_gene: -; CDR3nt: TGTGCCAGCAGTTTACAGGGATTGACTGAAGCTTTCTTT; CDR3aa: CASSLQGLTEAFF
j_gene: TRBJ2-1; v_gene: TRBV5-1; abundance: -; d_gene: -; CDR3nt: TGCGCCAGCAGCACCCTAGAGTATTCCTACAATGAGCAGTTCTTC; CDR3aa: CASSTLEYSYNEQFF
j_gene: TRBJ2-7; v_gene: TRBV27; abundance: -; d_gene: TRBD1; CDR3nt: TGTGCCAGCAGTGCTGACAGGGGGGGCGACGAGCAGTACTTC; CDR3aa: CASSADRGGDEQYF
j_gene: TRBJ1-1; v_gene: TRBV29-1; abundance: -; d_gene: -; CDR3nt: TGCAGCGTTGGCGGACTTCCGAACACTGAAGCTTTCTTT; CDR3aa: CSVGGLPNTEAFF
j_gene: TRBJ2-2; v_gene: TRBV15; abundance: -; d_gene: -; CDR3nt: TGTGCCACCAGTAGGGACATCAGAATCGGGGAGCTGTTTTTT; CDR3aa: CATSRDIRIGELFF
j_gene: TRBJ2-3; v_gene: TRBV24-1; abundance: -; d_gene: TRBD2; CDR3nt: TGTGCCACCAGTGATTCCACCGCTTGGTCTAGCGGGAGATCGACAGATACGCAGTATTTT; CDR3aa: CATSDSTAWSSGRSTDTQYF
j_gene: TRBJ1-4; v_gene: TRBV6-5; abundance: -; d_gene: TRBD1; CDR3nt: TGTGCCAGCAGTAGTTGGGGACAGGCTAATGAAAAACTGTTTTTT; CDR3aa: CASSSWGQANEKLFF
j_gene: TRBJ1-1; v_gene: TRBV18; abundance: -; d_gene: -; CDR3nt: TGTGCCAGCTTAGCGACGTACACTGAAGCTTTCTTT; CDR3aa: CASLATYTEAFF
j_gene: TRBJ1-1; v_gene: TRBV5-1; abundance: -; d_gene: -; CDR3nt: TGCGCCAGCAGCGAGGCATTGGTAGGTGAAGCTTTCTTT; CDR3aa: CASSEALVGEAFF
j_gene: TRBJ1-2; v_gene: TRBV25-1; abundance: few; d_gene: -; CDR3nt: TGTGCCAGCAGTGAAACGGGGGAGTTTCATGGCTACACCTTC; CDR3aa: CASSETGEFHGYTF
j_gene: TRBJ1-2; v_gene: TRBV11-2; abundance: -; d_gene: -; CDR3nt: TGTGCCAGCAGCTCCAAGCCCGACAGAGGACCCTATGGCTACACCTTC; CDR3aa: CASSSKPDRGPYGYTF
j_gene: TRBJ2-1; v_gene: TRBV11-1; abundance: -; d_gene: TRBD2; CDR3nt: TGTGCCAGCAGCCAGGGACTAGCGGGACTCAATGAGCAGTTCTTC; CDR3aa: CASSQGLAGLNEQFF
j_gene: TRBJ1-4; v_gene: TRBV5-4; abundance: -; d_gene: TRBD1; CDR3nt: TGTGCCAGCAGCTTAGGACAGGGGGCGGAAAAACTGTTTTTT; CDR3aa: CASSLGQGAEKLFF
j_gene: TRBJ2-3; v_gene: TRBV7-8; abundance: few; d_gene: TRBD1; CDR3nt: TGTGCCAGCAGCCAGGACAGGGTGGTAGATACGCAGTATTTT; CDR3aa: CASSQDRVVDTQYF
j_gene: TRBJ2-7; v_gene: TRBV30; abundance: -; d_gene: -; CDR3nt: TGTGCCTGGAGACTCGGGACTCGCGACTACTACGAGCAGTACTTC; CDR3aa: CAWRLGTRDYYEQYF
j_gene: TRBJ1-2; v_gene: TRBV27; abundance: -; d_gene: -; CDR3nt: TGTGCCAGCAGTCAATCCTGGGACTCAAATGGCTACACCTTC; CDR3aa: CASSQSWDSNGYTF
j_gene: TRBJ1-4; v_gene: TRBV12-5; abundance: -; d_gene: -; CDR3nt: TGTGCTAGTGGTTTGGTAGTCAGGCAGGGGCCCAGTGAAAAACTGTTTTTT; CDR3aa: CASGLVVRQGPSEKLFF
j_gene: TRBJ2-5; v_gene: TRBV19; abundance: -; d_gene: TRBD1; CDR3nt: TGTGCCAGTAGTATAGATACCCGGACAGGGGCGGAGACCCAGTACTTC; CDR3aa: CASSIDTRTGAETQYF
j_gene: TRBJ1-4; v_gene: TRBV27; abundance: -; d_gene: -; CDR3nt: TGTGCCAGCAGTCCCAGGGGTGGGGAAAAACTGTTTTTT; CDR3aa: CASSPRGGEKLFF
j_gene: TRBJ2-7; v_gene: TRBV9; abundance: -; d_gene: -; CDR3nt: TGTGCCAGCAGCCCCAGGATACAGGGAGAATGGGGCGAGCAGTACTTC; CDR3aa: CASSPRIQGEWGEQYF
j_gene: TRBJ2-5; v_gene: TRBV2; abundance: -; d_gene: TRBD2; CDR3nt: TGTGCCAGCAGGTCGTCTAGCGGTGGAGTGGAACAAGAGACCCAGTACTTC; CDR3aa: CASRSSSGGVEQETQYF
j_gene: TRBJ1-1; v_gene: TRBV7-9; abundance: once; d_gene: -; CDR3nt: TGTGCCAGCAGCTTATATACCGGGAAGTGGACTGAAGCTTTCTTT; CDR3aa: CASSLYTGKWTEAFF
j_gene: TRBJ2-7; v_gene: TRBV6-5; abundance: -; d_gene: -; CDR3nt: TGTGCCAGCAGTCCACAGGGTTTGGGTTACGAGCAGTACTTC; CDR3aa: CASSPQGLGYEQYF
j_gene: TRBJ1-5; v_gene: TRBV19; abundance: -; d_gene: TRBD1; CDR3nt: TGTGCCAGTAGTATGTACCAGGGCAGGGGGAATCAGCCCCAGCATTTT; CDR3aa: CASSMYQGRGNQPQHF
j_gene: TRBJ2-6; v_gene: TRBV5-1; abundance: -; d_gene: -; CDR3nt: TGCGCCAGCAGGCAGTTTCCTGGGGCCAACGTCCTGACTTTC; CDR3aa: CASRQFPGANVLTF
j_gene: TRBJ1-4; v_gene: TRBV19; abundance: -; d_gene: TRBD1; CDR3nt: TGTGCCAGTAGTGTGACAGGGACTCCCAATGAAAAACTGTTTTTT; CDR3aa: CASSVTGTPNEKLFF
j_gene: TRBJ2-1; v_gene: TRBV6-4; abundance: -; d_gene: TRBD1; CDR3nt: TGTGCCAGCAGTACCCAACAGGGGACCGAGCAGTTCTTC; CDR3aa: CASSTQQGTEQFF
j_gene: TRBJ1-5; v_gene: TRBV6-5; abundance: -; d_gene: -; CDR3nt: TGTGGTCACGGGGAGAATCACGCCAGCAATCAGCCCCAGCATTTT; CDR3aa: CGHGENHASNQPQHF
j_gene: TRBJ1-5; v_gene: TRBV27; abundance: -; d_gene: -; CDR3nt: TGTGCCAGCCCGCGGGGGGAGGGACAGCCCCAGCATTTT; CDR3aa: CASPRGEGQPQHF
j_gene: TRBJ2-2; v_gene: TRBV13; abundance: -; d_gene: TRBD1; CDR3nt: TGTGCCAGCAGCTTAGGCCCCTCCGGGACAGAAGGGGACACCGGGGAGCTGTTTTTT; CDR3aa: CASSLGPSGTEGDTGELFF
j_gene: TRBJ1-3; v_gene: TRBV29-1; abundance: -; d_gene: -; CDR3nt: TGCAGCGTTGTTCTGGGGGCAATTGGAAACACCATATATTTT; CDR3aa: CSVVLGAIGNTIYF
j_gene: TRBJ1-4; v_gene: TRBV3-1/TRBV3-2; abundance: -; d_gene: TRBD1; CDR3nt: TGTGCCAGCAGCCCAAGGGACAGTGCAACTAATGAAAAACTGTTTTTT; CDR3aa: CASSPRDSATNEKLFF
j_gene: TRBJ2-1; v_gene: TRBV3-1/TRBV3-2; abundance: -; d_gene: -; CDR3nt: TGTGCCAGCAGCCTCCGGGGGGCCAAGCGTGAGCAGTTCTTC; CDR3aa: CASSLRGAKREQFF
j_gene: TRBJ2-7; v_gene: TRBV4-3; abundance: -; d_gene: -; CDR3nt: TGCGCCAGCAGCCCAGGATTGGGGAGCGAGCAGTACTTC; CDR3aa: CASSPGLGSEQYF
j_gene: TRBJ1-2; v_gene: TRBV21-1; abundance: -; d_gene: -; CDR3nt: TGTGCCAGCAGCAAACGCGGACACCAGTATGGCTACACCTTC; CDR3aa: CASSKRGHQYGYTF
j_gene: TRBJ1-5; v_gene: TRBV6-1; abundance: -; d_gene: -; CDR3nt: TGTGCCAGCAGTGAGATGGTAGGAGGGGAGCAGCCCCAGCATTTT; CDR3aa: CASSEMVGGEQPQHF
j_gene: TRBJ2-7; v_gene: TRBV15; abundance: -; d_gene: TRBD2; CDR3nt: TGTGCCACCAGGGGGTTGGGGGGGACGGACGAGCAGTACTTC; CDR3aa: CATRGLGGTDEQYF
j_gene: TRBJ2-5; v_gene: TRBV7-3; abundance: -; d_gene: TRBD2; CDR3nt: TGTGCCAGCAGCCAGGGGACTAGCGGGCGGTGGGAGACCCAGTACTTC; CDR3aa: CASSQGTSGRWETQYF
j_gene: TRBJ1-2; v_gene: TRBV4-2; abundance: once; d_gene: -; CDR3nt: TGTGCCAGCAGCCAAGGGGGCGGTGGCTACACCTTC; CDR3aa: CASSQGGGGYTF
j_gene: TRBJ2-5; v_gene: TRBV5-4; abundance: -; d_gene: TRBD2; CDR3nt: TGTGCCAGCAGCCCCGGACTAGCGGGGTACCAAGAGACCCAGTACTTC; CDR3aa: CASSPGLAGYQETQYF
j_gene: TRBJ1-1; v_gene: TRBV7-3; abundance: once; d_gene: -; CDR3nt: TGTGCCAGCAGCTTAATGGGGGCCACTGAAGCTTTCTTT; CDR3aa: CASSLMGATEAFF
j_gene: TRBJ2-3; v_gene: TRBV12-5; abundance: -; d_gene: -; CDR3nt: TGTGCTAGTGGTTTAGGCAGGGACTCGCAGTATTTT; CDR3aa: CASGLGRDSQYF
j_gene: TRBJ2-7; v_gene: TRBV5-1; abundance: -; d_gene: -; CDR3nt: TGCGCCAGCAGCTTGGGGACGGGATCGGGCTCCTACGAGCAGTACTTC; CDR3aa: CASSLGTGSGSYEQYF
j_gene: TRBJ1-2; v_gene: TRBV18; abundance: -; d_gene: -; CDR3nt: TGTGCCAGCTCACCACCGAACCAGGGGTCTGACTATGGCTACACCTTC; CDR3aa: CASSPPNQGSDYGYTF
j_gene: TRBJ1-2; v_gene: TRBV10-1; abundance: -; d_gene: TRBD1; CDR3nt: TGCGCCGGTCTGACAGGGGACCACTATGGCTACACCTTC; CDR3aa: CAGLTGDHYGYTF
j_gene: TRBJ1-4; v_gene: TRBV9; abundance: -; d_gene: TRBD1; CDR3nt: TGTGCCAGCAGCACCGGGACAGGGGCAAATGAAAAACTGTTTTTT; CDR3aa: CASSTGTGANEKLFF
j_gene: TRBJ1-1; v_gene: TRBV5-4; abundance: -; d_gene: -; CDR3nt: TGTGCCAGCAGTCACATGAACACTGAAGCTTTCTTT; CDR3aa: CASSHMNTEAFF